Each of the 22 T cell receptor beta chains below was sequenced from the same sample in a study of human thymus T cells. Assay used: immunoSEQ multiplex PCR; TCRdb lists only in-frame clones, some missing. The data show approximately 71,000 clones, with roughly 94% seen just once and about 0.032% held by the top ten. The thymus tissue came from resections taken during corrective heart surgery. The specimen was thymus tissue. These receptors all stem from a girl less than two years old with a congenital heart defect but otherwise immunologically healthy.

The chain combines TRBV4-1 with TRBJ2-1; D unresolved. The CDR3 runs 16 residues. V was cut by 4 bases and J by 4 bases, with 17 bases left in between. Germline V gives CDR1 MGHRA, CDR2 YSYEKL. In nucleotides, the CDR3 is TGCGCCAGCAGCCGCCCCGCCCCGGGCGCTTACAATGAGCAGTTCTTC. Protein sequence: CASSRPAPGAYNEQFF.

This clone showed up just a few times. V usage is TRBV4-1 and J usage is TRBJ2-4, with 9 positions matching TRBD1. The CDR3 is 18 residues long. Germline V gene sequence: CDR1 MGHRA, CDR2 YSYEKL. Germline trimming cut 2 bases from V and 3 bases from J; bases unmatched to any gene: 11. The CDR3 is CASSQKVDRGSSKNIQYF. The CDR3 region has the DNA TGCGCCAGCAGCCAAAAGGTAGACAGGGGGTCAAGCAAAAACATTCAGTACTTC.

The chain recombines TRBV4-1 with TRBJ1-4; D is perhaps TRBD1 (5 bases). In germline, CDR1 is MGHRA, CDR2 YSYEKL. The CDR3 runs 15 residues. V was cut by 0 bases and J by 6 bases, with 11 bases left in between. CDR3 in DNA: TGCGCCAGCAGCCAAGATTTTGGGGCAGATGAAAAACTGTTTTTT. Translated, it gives CASSQDFGADEKLFF.

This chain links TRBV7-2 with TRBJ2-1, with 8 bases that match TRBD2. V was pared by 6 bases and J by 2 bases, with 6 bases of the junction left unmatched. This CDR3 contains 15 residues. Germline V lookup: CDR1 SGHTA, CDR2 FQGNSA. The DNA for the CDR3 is TGTGCCAGCAGTTGGCTAGCGGGTCCCTACAATGAGCAGTTCTTC. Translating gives CASSWLAGPYNEQFF.

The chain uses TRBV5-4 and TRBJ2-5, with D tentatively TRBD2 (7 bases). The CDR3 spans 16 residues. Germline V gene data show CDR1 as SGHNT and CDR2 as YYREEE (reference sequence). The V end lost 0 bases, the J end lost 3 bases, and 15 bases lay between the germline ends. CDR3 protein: CASSLAAGAVEETQYF. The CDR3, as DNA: TGTGCCAGCAGCTTGGCCGCGGGGGCCGTAGAAGAGACCCAGTACTTC.

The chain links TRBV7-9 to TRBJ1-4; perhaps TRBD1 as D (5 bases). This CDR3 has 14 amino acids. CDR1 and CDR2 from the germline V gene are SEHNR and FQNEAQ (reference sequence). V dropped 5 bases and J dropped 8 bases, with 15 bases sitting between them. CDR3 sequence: CASSRFLGEEKLFF. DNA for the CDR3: TGTGCCAGCAGCCGTTTCCTAGGGGAAGAAAAACTGTTTTTT. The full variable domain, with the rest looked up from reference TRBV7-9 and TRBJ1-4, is DTGVSQNPRHKITKRGQNVTFRCDPISEHNRLYWYRQTLGQGPEFLTYFQNEAQLEKSRLLSDRFSAERPKGSFSTLEIQRTEQGDSAMYLCASSRFLGEEKLFFGSGTQLSVL.

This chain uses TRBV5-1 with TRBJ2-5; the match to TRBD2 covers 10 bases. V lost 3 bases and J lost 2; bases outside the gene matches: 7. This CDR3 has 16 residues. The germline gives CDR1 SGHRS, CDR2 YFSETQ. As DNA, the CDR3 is TGCGCCAGCAGCTGGCTAGCGGGAGTGGTTCAAGAGACCCAGTACTTC. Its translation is CASSWLAGVVQETQYF.

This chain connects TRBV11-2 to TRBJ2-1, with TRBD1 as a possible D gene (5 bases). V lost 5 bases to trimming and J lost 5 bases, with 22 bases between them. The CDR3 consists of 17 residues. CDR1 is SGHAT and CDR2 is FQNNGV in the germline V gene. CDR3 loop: CASSPLRLRQSDNEQFF. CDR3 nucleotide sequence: TGTGCCAGCAGCCCACTACGATTAAGACAGTCGGACAATGAGCAGTTCTTC.

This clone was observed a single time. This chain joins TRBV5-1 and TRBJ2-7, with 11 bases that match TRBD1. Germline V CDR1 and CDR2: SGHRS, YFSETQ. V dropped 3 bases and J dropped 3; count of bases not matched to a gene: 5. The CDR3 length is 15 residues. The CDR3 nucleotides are TGCGCCAGCAGCTCCGGGACAGGGGGGGTCTACGAGCAGTACTTC. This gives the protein CASSSGTGGVYEQYF.

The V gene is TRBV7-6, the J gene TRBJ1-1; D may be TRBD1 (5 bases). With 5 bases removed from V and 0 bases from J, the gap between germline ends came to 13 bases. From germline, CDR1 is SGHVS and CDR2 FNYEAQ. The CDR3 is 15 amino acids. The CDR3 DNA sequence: TGTGCCAGCAGCCTGGGGACCTATTTGAACACTGAAGCTTTCTTT. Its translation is CASSLGTYLNTEAFF.

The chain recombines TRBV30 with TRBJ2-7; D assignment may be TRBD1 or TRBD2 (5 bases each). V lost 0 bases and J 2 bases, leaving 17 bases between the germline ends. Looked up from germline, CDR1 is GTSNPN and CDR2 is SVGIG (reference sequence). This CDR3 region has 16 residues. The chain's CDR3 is CAWSVHERGLTYEQYF. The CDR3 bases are TGTGCCTGGAGTGTTCATGAGAGGGGCCTCACCTACGAGCAGTACTTC.

CDR3 sequence reads: CASSLDPRDYEQYF. DNA for the CDR3: TGTGCCAGCAGCTTGGACCCCAGGGACTACGAGCAGTACTTC. The rearrangement uses TRBV5-5 and TRBJ2-7, with a possible D match to TRBD1 (5 bases). The germline gives CDR1 SGHKS, CDR2 YYEKEE (reference sequence). V was pared by 0 bases and J by 3 bases, with 10 bases between. The CDR3 is 14 amino acids. Full variable domain (rest looked up from reference TRBV5-5 and TRBJ2-7): DAGVTQSPTHLIKTRGQQVTLRCSPISGHKSVSWYQQVLGQGPQFIFQYYEKEERGRGNFPDRFSARQFPNYSSELNVNALLLGDSALYLCASSLDPRDYEQYFGPGTRLTVT.

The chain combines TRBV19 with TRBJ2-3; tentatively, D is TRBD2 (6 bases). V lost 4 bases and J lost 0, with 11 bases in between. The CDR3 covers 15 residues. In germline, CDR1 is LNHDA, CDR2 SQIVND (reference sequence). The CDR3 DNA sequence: TGTGCCAGTAGTACCCCGGGAGACAGCACAGATACGCAGTATTTT. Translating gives CASSTPGDSTDTQYF.

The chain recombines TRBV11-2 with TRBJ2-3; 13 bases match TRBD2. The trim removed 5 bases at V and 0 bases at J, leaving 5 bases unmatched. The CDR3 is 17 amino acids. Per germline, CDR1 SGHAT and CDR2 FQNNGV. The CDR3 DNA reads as TGTGCCAGCAGCCTCGGGACTAGCGGGAACAGCACAGATACGCAGTATTTT. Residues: CASSLGTSGNSTDTQYF.

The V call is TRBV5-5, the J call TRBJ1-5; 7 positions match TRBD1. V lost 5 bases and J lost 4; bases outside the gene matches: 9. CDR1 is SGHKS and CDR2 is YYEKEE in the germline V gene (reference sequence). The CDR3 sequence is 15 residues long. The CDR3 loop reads CASRPGQPLNQPQHF. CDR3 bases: TGTGCCAGCAGGCCGGGACAGCCTTTAAATCAGCCCCAGCATTTT.

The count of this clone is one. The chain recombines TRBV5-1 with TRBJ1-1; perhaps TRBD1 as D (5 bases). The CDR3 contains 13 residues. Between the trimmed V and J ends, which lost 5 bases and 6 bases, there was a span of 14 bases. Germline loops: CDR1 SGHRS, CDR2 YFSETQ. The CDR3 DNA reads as TGCGCCAGCAGGCTGACAGCAAACGCTGAAGCTTTCTTT. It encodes CASRLTANAEAFF.

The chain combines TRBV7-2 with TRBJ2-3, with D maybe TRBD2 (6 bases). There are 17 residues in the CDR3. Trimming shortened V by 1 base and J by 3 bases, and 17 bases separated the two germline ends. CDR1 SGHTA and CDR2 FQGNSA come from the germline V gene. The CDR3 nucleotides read TGTGCCAGCAGCTTAGAATCGGGTTCACGGGGGACAGATACGCAGTATTTT. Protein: CASSLESGSRGTDTQYF. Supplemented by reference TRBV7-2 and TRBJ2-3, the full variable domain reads GAGVSQSPSNKVTEKGKDVELRCDPISGHTALYWYRQSLGQGLEFLIYFQGNSAPDKSGLPSDRFSAERTGGSVSTLTIQRTQQEDSAVYLCASSLESGSRGTDTQYFGPGTRLTVL.

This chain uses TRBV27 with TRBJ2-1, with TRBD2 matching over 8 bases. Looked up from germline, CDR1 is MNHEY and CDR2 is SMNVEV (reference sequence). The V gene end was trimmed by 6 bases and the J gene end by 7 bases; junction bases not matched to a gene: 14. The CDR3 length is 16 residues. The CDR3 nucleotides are TGTGCCAGCAGATCGAGCGGGGGAGCCGGGCTAAATGAGCAGTTCTTC. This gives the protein CASRSSGGAGLNEQFF.

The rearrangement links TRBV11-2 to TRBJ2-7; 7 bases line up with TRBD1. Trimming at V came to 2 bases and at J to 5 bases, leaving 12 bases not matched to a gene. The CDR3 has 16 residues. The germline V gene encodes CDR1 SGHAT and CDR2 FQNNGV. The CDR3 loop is CASSLFPIRGLHEQYF. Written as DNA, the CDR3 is TGTGCCAGCAGCTTATTCCCGATAAGGGGGCTACACGAGCAGTACTTC.

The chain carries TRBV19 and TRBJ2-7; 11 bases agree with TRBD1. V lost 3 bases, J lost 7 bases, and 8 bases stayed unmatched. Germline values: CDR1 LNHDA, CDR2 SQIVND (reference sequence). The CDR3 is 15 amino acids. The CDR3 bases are TGTGCCAGTAGTATCCCGGACAGGGGGCCAGAAGAGCAGTACTTC. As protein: CASSIPDRGPEEQYF.

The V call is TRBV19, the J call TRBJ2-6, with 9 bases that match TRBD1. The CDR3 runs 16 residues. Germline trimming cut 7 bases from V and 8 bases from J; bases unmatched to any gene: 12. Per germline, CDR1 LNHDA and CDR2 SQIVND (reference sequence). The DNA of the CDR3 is TGTGCCAGTAATTCGGGACAGGGTCCCCGGACCAACGTCCTGACTTTC. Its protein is CASNSGQGPRTNVLTF. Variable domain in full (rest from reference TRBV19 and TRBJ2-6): DGGITQSPKYLFRKEGQNVTLSCEQNLNHDAMYWYRQDPGQGLRLIYYSQIVNDFQKGDIAEGYSVSREKKESFPLTVTSAQKNPTAFYLCASNSGQGPRTNVLTFGAGSRLTVL.

The CDR3 region is CASSAQGGTQHF. The CDR3 coding sequence is TGTGCCAGCAGTGCACAGGGCGGAACCCAGCATTTT. The J gene is TRBJ1-5, the V gene TRBV6-1, with D tentatively TRBD1 (6 bases). The CDR3 is 12 residues long. Trimming took off 4 bases at V and 11 bases at J, with 12 bases between the two ends. Germline CDR1 and CDR2: MNHNS and SASEGT.